One and the same sample provided the 8 T cell receptor beta chains below, sequenced in a study of control samples from healthy donors and cancer patients. Assay used: immunoSEQ multiplex PCR; TCRdb lists only in-frame clones, some missing. Altogether around 82,000 clones are present, about 89% being singletons, with the ten largest covering around 18%. The sequencing sample was made of blood. These receptor sequences come from a man between 50 and 59 years old in good health.

The genes are TRBV7-2 and TRBJ1-2, with 10 nucleotides matching TRBD1. Germline V lookup: CDR1 SGHTA, CDR2 FQGNSA. V trimming: 1 base; J trimming: 14 bases; junction bases outside the gene matches: 7. The CDR3 is made up of 13 amino acids. The CDR3 coding sequence is TGTGCCAGCAGCTTAGGGGACAGGGGTCTGGGGACCTTC. This gives the protein CASSLGDRGLGTF.

The V and J genes are TRBV4-1 and TRBJ2-1, with D perhaps TRBD1 (6 bases). V gave up 0 bases and J gave up 5 bases, with 17 bases separating them. This CDR3 is built from 17 residues. CDR1 and CDR2 (germline): MGHRA, YSYEKL. The CDR3 region has the DNA TGCGCCAGCAGCCAAGAAGGGGACACAGTAACCAACAATGAGCAGTTCTTC. Encoded protein: CASSQEGDTVTNNEQFF.

The rearrangement uses TRBV30 and TRBJ1-5, with 9 bases matching TRBD1. This CDR3 has 14 amino acids. J lost 5 bases, V lost 3 bases, and 5 bases had no gene match. Germline V gene lookup returns CDR1 GTSNPN and CDR2 SVGIG (reference sequence). As DNA, the CDR3 is TGTGCCTGGAGCTTGACAGGGGGGGATCAGCCCCAGCATTTT. It is translated as CAWSLTGGDQPQHF.

The chain recombines TRBV2 with TRBJ2-7; tentative D call: TRBD1 (6 bases). The CDR3 length is 13 residues. CDR1 and CDR2 (germline): SNHLY, FYNNEI. The V and J ends lost 7 bases and 5 bases respectively, with 15 bases between them. The CDR3 sequence: CASILRGSDEQYF. CDR3 bases: TGTGCCAGCATTCTCAGGGGTTCGGACGAGCAGTACTTC. Complete variable domain (other parts from reference TRBV2 and TRBJ2-7): EPEVTQTPSHQVTQMGQEVILRCVPISNHLYFYWYRQILGQKVEFLVSFYNNEISEKSEIFDDQFSVERPDGSNFTLKIRSTKLEDSAMYFCASILRGSDEQYFGPGTRLTVT.

The chain has TRBV4-3 and TRBJ2-1; D gene ambiguous. Germline values: CDR1 LGHNA, CDR2 YSLEER. Trimming stripped 2 bases from V and 10 bases from J, with 12 bases between. The CDR3 is 13 residues long. Here the CDR3 reads CASSQNRVGEQFF. CDR3 sequence (DNA): TGCGCCAGCAGCCAAAATCGGGTGGGAGAGCAGTTCTTC.

The gene calls are TRBV5-1 and TRBJ2-5, with a possible D match to TRBD2 (6 bases). V gave up 0 bases and J gave up 5 bases, with 20 bases separating them. This CDR3 has 17 residues. Germline-derived CDR1 and CDR2 are SGHRS and YFSETQ. CDR3 DNA sequence: TGCGCCAGCAGCTTGGAGGAGGGGCAGAACCCAAGGGAGACCCAGTACTTC. Translation gives CASSLEEGQNPRETQYF. Complete variable domain (other parts from reference TRBV5-1 and TRBJ2-5): KAGVTQTPRYLIKTRGQQVTLSCSPISGHRSVSWYQQTPGQGLQFLFEYFSETQRNKGNFPGRFSGRQFSNSRSEMNVSTLELGDSALYLCASSLEEGQNPRETQYFGPGTRLLVL.

This chain connects TRBV9 to TRBJ1-3, with 8 positions matching TRBD1. Germline CDR1 is SGDLS and CDR2 is YYNGEE. V was clipped by 2 bases and J by 4 bases; unmatched bases: 5. This CDR3 has 15 amino acids. The CDR3 loop is CASSVDRGAGNTIYF. In DNA form, the CDR3 reads TGTGCCAGCAGCGTCGACAGGGGAGCGGGAAACACCATATATTTT. The full variable domain, in which reference TRBV9 and TRBJ1-3 provide the parts outside the CDR3, is DSGVTQTPKHLITATGQRVTLRCSPRSGDLSVYWYQQSLDQGLQFLIQYYNGEERAKGNILERFSAQQFPDLHSELNLSSLELGDSALYFCASSVDRGAGNTIYFGEGSWLTVV.

The chain joins TRBV24-1 to TRBJ2-1; 7 bases line up with TRBD1. J was trimmed by 7 bases and V by 4 bases; bases with no gene match: 12. This CDR3 comprises 16 residues. Germline-derived CDR1 and CDR2 are KGHDR and SFDVKD. CDR3 amino acids: CATSDPVDRAGNEQFF. In nucleotides, the CDR3 is TGTGCCACCAGTGACCCTGTCGACAGGGCTGGAAATGAGCAGTTCTTC.